A selection of T cell receptor beta chains follows, all from one sample in a study of blood T cell repertoires in COVID-19. TCRdb's copy holds only in-frame clones and misses some; the assay was immunoSEQ multiplex PCR. Of roughly 200,000 clones listed, 88% are singletons. Sequenced material: PBMCs or T cells enriched from blood (not recorded which). The receptors originated from a woman aged 30 to 39 who had recovered from COVID-19. The CDR3 runs from the conserved cysteine through the conserved F or W.

V	J	length	CDR3
TRBV5-1	TRBJ2-3	13	CASSSQVADTQYF
TRBV2	TRBJ2-7	16	CASSEAALRQTYEQYF
TRBV4-2	TRBJ1-5	19	CASSQEVGAGAHSNQPQHF
TRBV12-3/TRBV12-4	TRBJ2-1	13	CASTGQGADEQFF
TRBV7-3	TRBJ2-5	15	CASSPVVSRRETQYF
TRBV9	TRBJ1-1	15	CASSRGGGRGTEAFF
TRBV6-5	TRBJ1-1	13	CASRIGTGNLAFF
TRBV7-2	TRBJ1-1	19	CASSPRDREALLGSTEAFF
TRBV12-2	TRBJ1-5	19	CASRLRQGRGSHRNQPQHF
TRBV7-8	TRBJ2-7	16	CASSLGGGRAGYEQYF
TRBV11-3	TRBJ2-1	15	CASSLVARDYNEQFF
TRBV7-3	TRBJ1-2	14	CASSDARGSDGYTF
TRBV6-5	TRBJ1-1	16	CASSYYVLGGRTEAFF
TRBV19	TRBJ2-5	17	CASSMPPQPAYQETQYF
TRBV19	TRBJ2-7	15	CASSIRQGPSYEQYF
TRBV15	TRBJ1-1	15	CATSREGRANTEAFF
TRBV6-2/TRBV6-3	TRBJ2-7	17	CASSFLPGHRISYEQYF
TRBV18	TRBJ1-5	15	CASSRETGANQPQHF
TRBV4-3	TRBJ1-2	14	CASSQDSTSYGYTF
TRBV29-1	TRBJ2-1	12	CSVTDRAGVQFF
TRBV6-6	TRBJ1-5	14	CASSYSTGLLSQHF
TRBV27	TRBJ1-5	14	CASSFTGTNQPQHF
TRBV29-1	TRBJ1-2	13	CSAADTTNYGYTF
TRBV7-9	TRBJ1-2	14	CASSSSQGADGYTF
TRBV5-5	TRBJ2-3	12	CASSFPTDTQYF
TRBV7-2	TRBJ1-6	14	CASSSIQGTSPLHF
TRBV10-3	TRBJ2-6	17	CAISRGTPDSGANVLTF
TRBV7-6	TRBJ2-1	15	CASSVGLAGGNEQFF
TRBV6-5	TRBJ1-2	11	CASSRQGLECF
TRBV5-1	TRBJ2-1	15	CASSLDRGPYNEQFF
TRBV4-3	TRBJ2-2	16	CASSQDRDTNTGELFF
TRBV19	TRBJ1-2	14	CASSIESHLYGYTF
TRBV11-3	TRBJ2-5	16	CASSSGLAGAGETQYF
TRBV11-3	TRBJ1-3	15	CASSLGTPSGNTIYF
TRBV19	TRBJ2-5	15	CASSSGTGVQETQYF
TRBV20-1	TRBJ2-1	11	CSPNGGGGKFF
TRBV20-1	TRBJ2-7	14	CSASQQGHSYEQYF
TRBV25-1	TRBJ1-1	15	CASSESLRGSPEAFF
TRBV11-2	TRBJ1-1	12	CASSIYRVEAFF
TRBV5-1	TRBJ2-5	14	CASSLTAGRETQYF
TRBV4-1	TRBJ1-3	19	CASSQDPPGKGGTGNTIYF
TRBV18	TRBJ1-2	14	CASSQEQGLWGYTF
TRBV7-2	TRBJ2-4	16	CASSNVVGSGRNIQYF
TRBV3-1/TRBV3-2	TRBJ2-3	16	CASSQASAGSTDTQYF
TRBV4-3	TRBJ2-1	15	CASSQDGSSYNEQFF
TRBV5-6	TRBJ2-7	16	CASSPLGTGDSYEQYF
TRBV2	TRBJ2-1	15	CASSERLAGVDEQFF
TRBV25-1	TRBJ2-3	14	CASSRRQGTDTQYF
TRBV6-2/TRBV6-3	TRBJ2-2	16	CASSYRSVRGAGELFF
TRBV6-5	TRBJ1-3	16	CASSYSIAGDRNTIYF
TRBV7-2	TRBJ2-2	14	CASSSQQETGELFF